Given below is one T cell receptor (beta chain) in context. Only one count was recorded for this clone. Its recognized antigen is unknown. Base qualities were left out, and no much larger clone turns up one base away. CDR1 and CDR2 were assigned from the germline V gene as SQVTM and ANQGSEA. The CDR3 runs 13 residues from the cysteine to the phenylalanine. The retained sequence is limited to the CDR3, 39 bases, with the frame set at the first base. Trimming removed 5 bases from V and 3 bases from J; the gene matches leave 6 bases unexplained. The library was produced with the immunoSEQ multiplex PCR assay. A mixture of 60 forward primers for TCR Vbeta segments and 13 reverse primers for TCR Jbeta segments was used in the multiplex PCR. A multiplex PCR assay on genomic DNA amplified the CDR3 region of rearranged TCR beta genes. The amplified TCR beta libraries were sequenced on the Illumina HiSeq System as 87-base-pair reads. On the authors' methods: Across the 700 or so repertoires, a later analysis counted 60 million to 90 million unique TCR beta chains, approximately 12 million of which were shared by at least two donors. Raw reads were error-corrected and collapsed into unique sequences by a nearest-neighbor algorithm in which closely related sequences were merged to remove PCR and sequencing errors. CDR3 sequences were aligned to IMGT reference sequences to assign V, D and J gene segments. For a sequence to be retained, at least a six-nucleotide match to both a V gene segment and a J gene segment was required. A rearrangement was called productive if the CDR3 had no stop codons and remained in frame with V and J, and every other rearrangement was called non-productive. CDR3 was defined according to IMGT convention as the region running from the second conserved V-encoded cysteine to the conserved J-encoded phenylalanine. The earlier analysis of 500 to 650 of the donors excluded any sequence lacking an unambiguous match to a single V gene segment. In an earlier analysis of a few hundred of the donors, V segments were called functional above 56.7% productive rearrangements and were called segregating when the between-donor standard deviation exceeded 5%. A statistical classification framework was developed to diagnose cytomegalovirus status using the catalog of TCR beta chain sequences. A later analysis assigned V and J genes by comparing TCR nucleotide sequences with IMGT/GENE-DB human TR gene sequences. The TCRdist pipeline was used in a later analysis to assign CDR3 sequences and most-parsimonious VDJ recombination scenarios. A later analysis defined each TCR beta chain by its CDR3 amino acid sequence plus V-gene family, and excluded reads lacking a unique V-gene family. To address suspected cross-contamination and a sequencing artifact, a later analysis removed 550 to 750 highly shared, low-generation-probability nucleotide sequences. In a later analysis, a clonal expansion index for each public chain was calculated from normalized within-repertoire ranks of inferred template counts. Generation probabilities in a later analysis came from a VDJ recombination model fitted to out-of-frame rearrangements, and those results were checked against IGoR. Hypergeometric tests were used in a later analysis to score TCR-TCR, TCR-HLA and TCR-CMV co-occurrence, with a repertoire-size bias correction applied to the TCR pairs. False discovery rates were estimated in a later analysis by permuting HLA or CMV assignments 20 times. In a later analysis, co-occurring TCRs were grouped using DBSCAN, with TCRdist sequence similarity added in when clustering inside HLA-allele-positive subsets. Co-occurrence clustering excluded repertoires with fewer than 30,000 or more than 120,000 public chains, plus five with anomalous nucleotide sharing. TCRdb re-hosts the immuneACCESS table, in-frame sequences only. Its copies lack some clones; in the studies checked, an unresolved V gene accounts for under half of them, and the cause for the rest is not known. V, J and clone size are taken as reported in that table, and D and trimming were inferred from the DNA itself. The sample table shows about 170,000 clones, and 60% to 85% are seen once. The ten top clones hold 3.1% of the sample.

This entry comes from a study of cytomegalovirus exposure and HLA in healthy donors (dated by TCRdb to 2016 to 2017). A note on the overall study: In an earlier analysis of approximately 640 of the donors, around 300 Gb of sequence data and some 100 million unique TCR beta sequences from 150 million to 200 million T cells were reported. About 310 gigabases of sequencing data and around 87 million unique TCR sequences were included in an early release covering 500 to 750 HLA-typed donors. Of the approximately 370 genotyped donors, roughly 76% were placed in the genetic ancestry cluster associated with self-reported Caucasian donors. The aim of the study was to test whether cataloging public T cell receptors could identify signatures of past pathogen exposure. The study used immunosequencing to profile the T cell repertoires of around 600 subjects and linked those repertoires to cytomegalovirus serostatus. Along with the approximately 700-subject first cohort, a separate validation cohort of around 120 different subjects was used. High-throughput TCR immunosequencing, statistical association of individual TCRs with disease status, and machine learning were combined to predict cytomegalovirus infection status. A later analysis re-analyzed previously published TCR beta repertoires from roughly 630 donors and added high-resolution HLA genotyping to study TCR occurrence patterns. Rather than drawing on any new phenotypic data, the later analysis identified candidate immune exposures from TCR beta sequences and the way those sequences occurred across donors. An earlier analysis of fewer than 750 of the donors used high-throughput TCR beta sequencing to judge whether each TCR beta V gene segment behaved as functional or pseudogenic. Donor age, sex, ethnicity and CMV serostatus were compiled together with the repertoire data. Genome-wide SNP genotypes for about three fifths of the roughly 670 donors were used in a later genetic analysis, which treated that subset as a discovery cohort. Every repertoire in the discovery cohort had been generated on one and the same sequencing platform. HLA typing included class I and class II loci at four-digit resolution. The number of donors typed differed by locus, with roughly 629-640 for A, B, C, DRB1 and DQB1, roughly 550 for DQA1, over 600 for DPA1, and roughly 450 for DPB1. Five DR-DQ haplotypes were treated as single units for association and clustering because of strong linkage in the cohort. Among a few hundred genotyped donors of the cohort, an average of about 240,000 unique TCR beta nucleotide sequences were sequenced per donor, around a sixth of them non-productive.

Results the study describes overall, beyond this receptor: A later analysis found that most CMV-associated TCR beta chains appeared HLA-restricted, with HLA associations seemingly driven largely by CMV exposure. Correlated functional status among segregating V segments might reflect linkage disequilibrium, but an unknown experimental factor could not be ruled out. The sequencing pipeline was judged likely to have produced a cluster of highly shared sequence variants as a technical artifact. A later analysis found that HLA-associated TCR beta chains were more clonally expanded and had lower generation probabilities than equally common non-associated chains. A further reported finding was that TCR beta sequences accurately predicted the HLA-A and HLA-B alleles for most subjects in the first cohort. In a later analysis, about 17,000 TCR beta sequences were associated with specific HLA alleles at a false discovery rate of 0.05. Roughly uniform sequencing depth across donors was assumed in presence/absence analyses, although this assumption may not hold. In a later analysis, the rate of TCR association differed among HLA loci, with DRB1 alleles having the most associated TCRs and HLA-C alleles having the fewest. An association between a missense DCLRE1C variant and V-gene and J-gene trimming of TCR beta chains was found in a later genetic analysis and replicated in an independent cohort. In a later genetic analysis, fewer N-insertions in productive TCRs were reported among donors in an Asian-associated ancestry cluster than the roughly 700-donor mean. CMV serostatus was the only immune exposure information available for the cohort. Because counts were too low, under 20 rarely observed V segments, including chromosome 9 orphons, were left out of the earlier analysis of 500 to 650 of the donors. This cohort had only TCR beta chains sequenced, and the lack of alpha or paired-chain data limited which features could be detected. The classifier was reported to diagnose cytomegalovirus status with high specificity and sensitivity in both the original cohort and the validation cohort. Some IMGT-functional V segments, including TRBV6-2 and TRBV6-3, could not be distinguished by the 87-base-pair reads and were therefore excluded. HLA typing was unavailable for some donors at each locus, so association tests used only the typed subset. According to the authors, the approach could potentially be generalized to other disease states and immunological phenotypes. A total of some 180 TCR beta chains were listed by the study as associated with cytomegalovirus. Most TCR sequences were seen in very few donors, while some public TCRs were found in many individuals. When HLA alleles, especially DR and DQ, strongly co-occurred, attributing TCR associations to individual alleles was difficult. In an earlier analysis of about 540 of the donors, most TCR beta V segments were observed in productive rearrangements about 87% or about 30% of the time, broadly matching IMGT annotations. Several of the top co-occurrence clusters appeared to be linked to parvovirus B19, influenza, CMV and Epstein-Barr virus, according to a later analysis. A few of the identified cytomegalovirus-associated TCR beta chains were confirmed in vitro to be specific for cytomegalovirus antigens.

The cohort comprised around 690 healthy bone marrow donors. Cohort members were all nominally healthy when sampled, although unrecorded immune exposures were likely present. The donor was CMV seronegative and was included in the group of a few hundred seronegative cohort members. A peripheral blood sample was provided by each donor, and peripheral blood mononuclear cells were used for TCR beta sequencing. The Qiagen DNeasy Blood Extraction Kit was used to extract genomic DNA from the blood cell samples. The sequence links TRBV29-1 to TRBJ1-1; 7 bases in between match TRBD1. Specimen: PBMCs. The TCR sequence derives from a female donor in good health and CMV-seronegative. The CDR3 has the sequence CSVRQGGDTEAFF. The DNA sequence reads TGCAGCGTTCGACAGGGTGGAGACACTGAAGCTTTCTTT.